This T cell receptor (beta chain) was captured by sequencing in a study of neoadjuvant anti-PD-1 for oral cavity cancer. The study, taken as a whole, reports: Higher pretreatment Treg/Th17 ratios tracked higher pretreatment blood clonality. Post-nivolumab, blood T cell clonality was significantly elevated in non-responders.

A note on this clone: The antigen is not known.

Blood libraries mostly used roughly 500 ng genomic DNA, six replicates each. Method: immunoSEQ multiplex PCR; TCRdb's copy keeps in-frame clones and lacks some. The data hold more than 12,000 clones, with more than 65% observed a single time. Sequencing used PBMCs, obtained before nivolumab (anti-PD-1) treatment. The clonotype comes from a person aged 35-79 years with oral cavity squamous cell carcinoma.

CDR3 in amino acids: CASSDPVRGGPYEQYF. CDR3 DNA sequence: TGCGCCAGCAGCGATCCCGTAAGGGGAGGGCCGTACGAGCAGTACTTC. V gene TRBV5-1 combines with J gene TRBJ2-7, with 7 bases fitting TRBD2. The V gene end was trimmed by 4 bases and the J gene end by 4 bases; junction bases not matched to a gene: 14. Germline CDR1 reads SGHRS; CDR2 reads YFSETQ. The CDR3 spans 16 residues.